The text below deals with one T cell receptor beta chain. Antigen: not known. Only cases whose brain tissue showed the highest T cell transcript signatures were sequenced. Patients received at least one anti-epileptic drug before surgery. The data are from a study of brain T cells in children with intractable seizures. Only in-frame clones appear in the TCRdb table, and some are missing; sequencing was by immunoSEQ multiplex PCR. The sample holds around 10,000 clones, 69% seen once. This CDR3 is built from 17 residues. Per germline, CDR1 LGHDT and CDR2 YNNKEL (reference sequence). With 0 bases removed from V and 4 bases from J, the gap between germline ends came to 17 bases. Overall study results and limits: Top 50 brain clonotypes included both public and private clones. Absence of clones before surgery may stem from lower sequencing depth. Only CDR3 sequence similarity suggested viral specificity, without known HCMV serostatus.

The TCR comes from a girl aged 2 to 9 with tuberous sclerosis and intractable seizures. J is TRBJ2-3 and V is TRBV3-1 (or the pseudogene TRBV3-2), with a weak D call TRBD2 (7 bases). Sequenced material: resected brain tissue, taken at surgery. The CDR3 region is CASSQEGAGAGADTQYF. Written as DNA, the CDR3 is TGTGCCAGCAGCCAAGAGGGGGCGGGGGCTGGTGCAGATACGCAGTATTTT.